These 4 T cell receptor beta chains share one sample of origin, sequenced in a study of blood T cell repertoires in COVID-19. The method was immunoSEQ multiplex PCR; TCRdb's version includes in-frame clones alone and lacks a portion of them. The repertoire holds fewer than 95,000 clones, roughly 70% seen once, with roughly 3.9% in the top ten. Sequenced sample: peripheral blood. These receptors were obtained from a man aged 65 to 79 with COVID-19, enrolled during active disease.

This chain connects TRBV5-1 to TRBJ1-3, with 7 bases matching TRBD1. The CDR3 is made up of 15 amino acids. Trimming removed 2 bases from V and 2 bases from J; junction bases left unmatched: 4. The germline V gene encodes CDR1 SGHRS and CDR2 YFSETQ. CDR3 region: CASSLGQGAGNTIYF. The CDR3 DNA is TGCGCCAGCAGCTTAGGGCAGGGGGCTGGAAACACCATATATTTT.

This chain joins TRBV10-3 and TRBJ1-3; D perhaps matches TRBD1 (6 bases). This CDR3 is 16 amino acids long. Trimming cost V 6 bases and J 1 base, with 16 bases left between them. From germline, CDR1 is ENHRY and CDR2 SYGVKD. The CDR3 bases are TGTGCCATCAGGGCTCGCGACAGGAGGTCTGGAAACACCATATATTTT. This encodes CAIRARDRRSGNTIYF.

Here the CDR3 DNA reads TGTGCCAGTAGTATTCGACAGGGCCCAGCTTTCTTT. Translating gives CASSIRQGPAFF. The chain joins TRBV19 to TRBJ1-1; TRBD1 matches at 7 bases. V trimming: 3 bases; J trimming: 10 bases; junction bases outside the gene matches: 5. Germline V lookup: CDR1 LNHDA, CDR2 SQIVND (reference sequence). The length of the CDR3 is 12 residues.

The chain links TRBV5-1 to TRBJ2-5; D remains ambiguous. Germline V gene lookup returns CDR1 SGHRS and CDR2 YFSETQ. Trimming took 0 bases from V and 3 from J, leaving 9 bases between them. CDR3 length: 14 residues. The CDR3 here is CASSLGAGEETQYF. The CDR3 coding sequence is TGCGCCAGCAGCTTGGGGGCAGGCGAAGAGACCCAGTACTTC.